These 27 T cell receptor beta chains came from one sample sequenced in a study of CD8+CD57+ T cells in acquired aplastic anemia. For CDR3 and TCR beta VDJ profiling, genomic DNA was the template used. TCRdb itself ran the reads through MiXCR, one entry per CDR3 protein. The table shows some 170,000 distinct CDR3 sequences, with roughly 60% occurring only once. The authors sequenced patients whose flow cytometry had shown CD8+CD57+ cell expansion. Input material: sorted CD4+, CD8+, or CD8+CD57+ T cells (not recorded which) from PBMCs. Every receptor here comes from a human donor with aplastic anemia.

The chain joins TRBV7-9 to TRBJ2-5; D is possibly TRBD2 (6 bases). The germline CDR1 and CDR2 sequences are SEHNR and FQNEAQ (reference sequence). V dropped 5 bases and J dropped 2 bases, with 15 bases sitting between them. CDR3 length equals 15 residues. CDR3 nucleotides: TGTGCCAGCAGCAGTCAGGGTGCGGGGCAAGAGACCCAGTACTTC. Translating it yields CASSSQGAGQETQYF.

The CDR3 coding sequence is TGTGCCATCAGTGTTGGGCTAGCCGACAATGAGCAGTTCTTC. It yields the protein CAISVGLADNEQFF. J is TRBJ2-1 and V is TRBV10-3, with a possible D match to TRBD2 (5 bases). The CDR3 has 14 amino acids. Between the trimmed V and J ends, which lost 4 bases and 5 bases, there was a span of 12 bases. Germline V lookup: CDR1 ENHRY, CDR2 SYGVKD.

This rearrangement joins TRBV29-1 to TRBJ2-5, with D tentatively TRBD1 (5 bases). Germline assignment: CDR1 SQVTM and CDR2 ANQGSEA. This CDR3 region has 13 residues. Trimming removed 1 base from V and 4 bases from J, with 10 bases in between. Here the CDR3 DNA reads TGCAGCGTTGAAGCAGGGTATGGAGAGACCCAGTACTTC. Protein product: CSVEAGYGETQYF.

The rearrangement links TRBV10-3 to TRBJ2-3; 12 bases fit TRBD1. The junction had 6 bases not matched to a gene; V was cut back by 4 bases and J by 1 base. The CDR3 extends over 17 amino acids. CDR1 is ENHRY and CDR2 is SYGVKD in the germline V gene. Here the CDR3 DNA reads TGTGCCATCAGTGGGGGACAGGGGGCGATAGGCACAGATACGCAGTATTTT. It specifies CAISGGQGAIGTDTQYF.

The J gene is TRBJ1-2, the V gene TRBV14, with 9 positions matching TRBD1. V lost 5 bases, J lost 7 bases, and 5 bases stayed unmatched. CDR3 length: 13 residues. Germline assignment: CDR1 SGHDN and CDR2 FVKESK. The CDR3 loop reads CASSIRQGGGYTF. DNA for the CDR3: TGTGCCAGCAGCATCCGACAGGGGGGTGGCTACACCTTC.

The chain couples TRBV7-9 to TRBJ1-2, with 7 bases fitting TRBD1. V was clipped by 4 bases and J by 5 bases; unmatched bases: 7. The CDR3 has 14 amino acids. The germline gives CDR1 SEHNR, CDR2 FQNEAQ (reference sequence). DNA for the CDR3: TGTGCCAGCAGCTCACCCGACAGGGATTATGGCTACACCTTC. Translated: CASSSPDRDYGYTF. Complete variable domain (other parts from reference TRBV7-9 and TRBJ1-2): DTGVSQNPRHKITKRGQNVTFRCDPISEHNRLYWYRQTLGQGPEFLTYFQNEAQLEKSRLLSDRFSAERPKGSFSTLEIQRTEQGDSAMYLCASSSPDRDYGYTFGSGTRLTVV.

Only a few counts were recorded for this clonotype. This sequence joins TRBV15 and TRBJ2-1; 11 nucleotides agree with TRBD2. Trimming cost V 5 bases and J 7 bases; bases outside gene matches: 10. Germline V gene data show CDR1 as LNHNV and CDR2 as YYDKDF (reference sequence). This CDR3 comprises 16 residues. The CDR3 sequence: CATSSRSGGARNEQFF. DNA of the CDR3: TGTGCCACCAGCTCACGTAGCGGGGGGGCCAGAAATGAGCAGTTCTTC.

This chain joins TRBV20-1 and TRBJ2-3; D is uncertain. The CDR3 has 13 amino acids. CDR1 is DFQATT, CDR2 SNEGSKA, per germline (reference sequence). V lost 6 bases to trimming and J lost 1 base, with 11 bases between them. CDR3 in amino acids: CSASSFGTDTQYF. Written as DNA, the CDR3 is TGCAGTGCCAGCAGCTTTGGCACAGATACGCAGTATTTT.

The chain has TRBV19 and TRBJ2-7; 7 bases are a match to TRBD2. With V trimmed by 1 base and J by 2 bases, 5 bases remained unmatched. CDR3 length: 15 amino acids. CDR1 is LNHDA, CDR2 SQIVND, per germline (reference sequence). CDR3 sequence (DNA): TGTGCCAGTAGTATAGGAAGCGGGGCGACCTACGAGCAGTACTTC. Translated: CASSIGSGATYEQYF.

In this sample, this clonotype turned up many times. CDR3 coding DNA: TGTGCCAGTAGTGCACAGGGGGCCTATAGCAATCAGCCCCAGCATTTT. The encoded protein is CASSAQGAYSNQPQHF. The rearrangement joins TRBV19 to TRBJ1-5; 9 bases are a match to TRBD1. CDR3 size: 16 residues. With V trimmed by 5 bases and J by 0 bases, 5 bases remained unmatched. The V gene's germline CDR1 is LNHDA and CDR2 SQIVND (reference sequence).

The rearrangement uses TRBV19 and TRBJ2-1; D uncertain. CDR1 LNHDA and CDR2 SQIVND come from the germline V gene (reference sequence). The CDR3 is made up of 14 amino acids. Trimming took off 4 bases at V and 6 bases at J, with 13 bases between the two ends. CDR3 coding DNA: TGTGCCAGTAGTAACGGGCTAGGCGTCAATGAGCAGTTCTTC. Translation gives CASSNGLGVNEQFF.

This clonotype was counted between two and nine times. V usage is TRBV19 and J usage is TRBJ2-7, with D hard to call. Trimming removed 5 bases at V and 0 bases at J, with 8 bases between. The CDR3 covers 13 residues. Germline CDR1 is LNHDA and CDR2 is SQIVND (reference sequence). CDR3 sequence (DNA): TGTGCCAGTAGTGTAACAGCCTCCTACGAGCAGTACTTC. It is translated as CASSVTASYEQYF. Full variable domain (outside the CDR3, taken from reference TRBV19 and TRBJ2-7): DGGITQSPKYLFRKEGQNVTLSCEQNLNHDAMYWYRQDPGQGLRLIYYSQIVNDFQKGDIAEGYSVSREKKESFPLTVTSAQKNPTAFYLCASSVTASYEQYFGPGTRLTVT.

The sample holds a few counts of this clonotype. The chain uses TRBV7-8 and TRBJ1-5, with 7 bases identical to TRBD1. Germline assignment: CDR1 SGHVS and CDR2 FQNEAQ. This CDR3 has 13 residues. The J segment lost 7 bases and the V segment lost 3 bases, leaving 3 bases of the junction unmatched. The CDR3 sequence is CASSFQGDQPQHF. In nucleotides, the CDR3 is TGTGCCAGCAGCTTCCAGGGGGACCAGCCCCAGCATTTT.

This chain uses TRBV19 with TRBJ1-5, with D uncertain. CDR3 length equals 15 residues. The ends were cut back, 5 bases at V and 4 bases at J, with 15 bases in the middle. Germline assignment: CDR1 LNHDA and CDR2 SQIVND (reference sequence). CDR3 region: CASSPSDLTNQPQHF. Here the CDR3 DNA reads TGTGCCAGTAGTCCCTCTGACCTTACTAATCAGCCCCAGCATTTT.

The V and J genes are TRBV20-1 and TRBJ2-5; a possible D gene is TRBD2 (5 bases). CDR1 is DFQATT, CDR2 SNEGSKA, per germline (reference sequence). V was cut by 3 bases and J by 4 bases, with 9 bases left in between. The CDR3 length is 12 residues. The CDR3 sequence: CSASYRGETQYF. CDR3 DNA sequence: TGCAGTGCTAGCTATCGGGGAGAGACCCAGTACTTC.

This clonotype came up a few times. The chain joins TRBV11-3 to TRBJ2-1; 12 bases fit TRBD2. The germline gives CDR1 SGHNT, CDR2 YENEEA. This CDR3 has 15 residues. V dropped 4 bases and J dropped 7; count of bases not matched to a gene: 5. CDR3 residues: CASSSTSGRWNEQFF. The CDR3 DNA is TGTGCCAGCAGCTCGACTAGCGGGAGATGGAATGAGCAGTTCTTC.

The V call is TRBV7-3, the J call TRBJ2-5; 12 bases map to TRBD2. V shed 5 bases and J 5 bases; nucleotides not matched to a gene: 6. CDR3 size: 15 residues. Per the germline V gene, CDR1 is SGHTA and CDR2 is FQGTGA. The CDR3 loop is CASSASGGALETQYF. The CDR3 coding sequence is TGTGCCAGCAGCGCTAGCGGGGGGGCCTTGGAGACCCAGTACTTC.

The V call is TRBV2, the J call TRBJ2-5; 8 bases line up with TRBD1. This CDR3 contains 14 residues. Germline V CDR1 and CDR2: SNHLY, FYNNEI. V lost 3 bases, J lost 3 bases, and 3 bases stayed unmatched. For the CDR3, the DNA is TGTGCCAGCAGTGATGGGACAGGAGAAGAGACCCAGTACTTC. It is translated as CASSDGTGEETQYF.

V is TRBV5-1 and J is TRBJ2-3, with D perhaps TRBD2 (6 bases). CDR3 size: 14 residues. Deletions cut 4 bases from V and 3 bases from J, with 12 bases between. In germline, CDR1 is SGHRS, CDR2 YFSETQ. CDR3 DNA sequence: TGCGCCAGCAGCCCCCGGGGAGGAACAGATACGCAGTATTTT. Translated: CASSPRGGTDTQYF. Combining the CDR3 with reference TRBV5-1 and TRBJ2-3 gives the whole variable domain KAGVTQTPRYLIKTRGQQVTLSCSPISGHRSVSWYQQTPGQGLQFLFEYFSETQRNKGNFPGRFSGRQFSNSRSEMNVSTLELGDSALYLCASSPRGGTDTQYFGPGTRLTVL.

CDR3 residues: CASSLAAGGIDEQFF. The CDR3 DNA reads TGTGCCAGCAGCTTGGCAGCGGGAGGCATCGATGAGCAGTTCTTC. The chain joins TRBV7-9 to TRBJ2-1; TRBD2 matches at 9 bases. Germline V gives CDR1 SEHNR, CDR2 FQNEAQ (reference sequence). The trim removed 3 bases at V and 8 bases at J, leaving 8 bases unmatched. The CDR3 is made up of 15 amino acids.

The chain carries TRBV25-1 and TRBJ1-5; 7 bases fit TRBD1. The CDR3 runs 14 residues. Unmatched junction bases numbered 5, after V lost 6 bases and J lost 3 bases. CDR1 is MGHDK, CDR2 SYGVNS, per germline. CDR3 sequence (DNA): TGTGCCAGCAGCCAGACAGGGTTCAATCAGCCCCAGCATTTT. Its protein product is CASSQTGFNQPQHF.

About this clonotype: It is likely a read error, because the conserved phenylalanine at the end of the CDR3 is missing. The limits of the CDR3 on the DNA are not certain, so only TCRdb's listed CDR3 is given. The V and J genes are TRBV7-8 and TRBJ2-1; the table's D call TRBD1 went unverified against the DNA. The CDR3 region is 11 residues in length, termini included. Germline V CDR1 and CDR2: SGHVS, FQNEAQ. The CDR3 here is CASSLEGGRGT.

The chain employs TRBV19 and TRBJ1-1; TRBD1 matches 8 bases. This CDR3 has 13 residues. Germline V gene data show CDR1 as LNHDA and CDR2 as SQIVND (reference sequence). Losses at the gene ends were 9 bases for V and 9 bases for J; bases not matched to a gene: 12. CDR3 in DNA: TGTGCCAGCAGTTACAACGACAGGGGAAAAGCTTTCTTT. It is translated as CASSYNDRGKAFF.

This clonotype came up a few times. This sequence joins TRBV29-1 and TRBJ1-2; 9 bases align to TRBD1. The J segment lost 4 bases and the V segment lost 4 bases, leaving 13 bases of the junction unmatched. The CDR3 extends over 16 amino acids. Germline CDR1 reads SQVTM; CDR2 reads ANQGSEA. The CDR3: CSVVGGQGLESYGYTF. The DNA for the CDR3 is TGCAGCGTTGTGGGGGGACAGGGCCTTGAGAGCTATGGCTACACCTTC.

This rearrangement joins TRBV20-1 to TRBJ2-7, with 10 bases identical to TRBD1. Germline V gives CDR1 DFQATT, CDR2 SNEGSKA (reference sequence). This CDR3 contains 14 residues. Trimming removed 5 bases from V and 3 bases from J; junction bases left unmatched: 7. CDR3 sequence reads: CSAGPGQGDYEQYF. In nucleotides, the CDR3 is TGCAGTGCTGGCCCAGGACAGGGGGACTACGAGCAGTACTTC.

The chain uses TRBV7-2 and TRBJ2-7, with 10 bases matching TRBD2. This CDR3 spans 18 amino acids. J lost 3 bases, V lost 0 bases, and 11 bases had no gene match. In germline, CDR1 is SGHTA, CDR2 FQGNSA. CDR3 nucleotide sequence: TGTGCCAGCAGCTTAGCGGAGAGTAGCGGGGGGCTCTACTACGAGCAGTACTTC. Residues: CASSLAESSGGLYYEQYF.

In nucleotides, the CDR3 is TGTGCCAGCAGTGCTAGGGGGACGGAAGACTACGAGCAGTACTTC. Its protein is CASSARGTEDYEQYF. The rearrangement links TRBV2 to TRBJ2-7; D is possibly TRBD1 (6 bases). The CDR3 extends over 15 amino acids. The germline CDR1 and CDR2 sequences are SNHLY and FYNNEI. Trimming shortened V by 4 bases and J by 3 bases, and 16 bases separated the two germline ends.